These 23 T cell receptor beta chains share one sample of origin, sequenced in a study of CXCR3-negative and CXCR3-positive naive CD8 T cells. Study-wide points: Comparison of naive cells showed more hydrophobic TRB CDR3s in CXCR3-positive than in CXCR3-negative naive cells.

The antigens of these receptors remain unknown. 5' RACE that incorporated UMI labels was used to prepare the TRB cDNA libraries. For each CDR3 protein, TCRdb gives one entry from its re-call of the 5' RACE reads, without DNA. The sample totals 60,000 to 65,000 distinct CDR3 sequences. Sequencing was carried out using naive CXCR3+ CD8+ T cells from blood. Described subset: CD45RO-CCR7+CD27+CD95- naive CD8+ T cells expressing CXCR3 (TNR3+). Receptor source: a human donor in good health. Some clones in this sample may be carry-over from other donors' samples.

CDR3: CASSLSRQNEQYF. This rearrangement joins TRBV5-1 to TRBJ2-7. The germline gives CDR1 SGHRS, CDR2 YFSETQ. The CDR3 is made up of 13 amino acids.

The J gene is TRBJ2-5, the V gene TRBV28; absent DNA, TCRdb's TRBD1 call cannot be checked. The CDR3 totals 15 residues. The germline V gene has CDR1 MDHEN and CDR2 SYDVKM. CDR3 sequence reads: CASSWSLGNQETQYF.

This chain connects TRBV12-5 to TRBJ1-1; TCRdb calls TRBD1, which cannot be checked without DNA. The length of the CDR3 is 14 residues. Germline CDR1 LGHNT, CDR2 FRNRAP. The CDR3 loop is CASGLDRENTEAFF.

This sequence joins TRBV27 and TRBJ1-4; TCRdb returns TRBD1, unconfirmable since there is no DNA. Germline loops: CDR1 MNHEY, CDR2 SMNVEV (reference sequence). This CDR3 spans 15 amino acids. The CDR3 is CASSLFSGGNEKLFF.

The CDR3 protein is CASSLAGTLETQYF. The rearrangement links TRBV7-9 to TRBJ2-5; TCRdb designates TRBD1, a call that cannot be tested without DNA. This CDR3 is 14 amino acids long. Germline lookup yields CDR1 SEHNR and CDR2 FQNEAQ (reference sequence).

This sequence joins TRBV14 and TRBJ2-7; no DNA is available, so the TRBD2 call from TCRdb remains unchecked. The germline CDR1 and CDR2 sequences are SGHDN and FVKESK. CDR3 length equals 15 residues. CDR3: CASSRQTSARDEQYF.

This CDR3 is CASSSLGEETQYF. V gene TRBV12-3 or TRBV12-4 combines with J gene TRBJ2-5; absent DNA, TCRdb's TRBD1 call cannot be checked. The CDR3 covers 13 residues.

The chain recombines TRBV7-9 with TRBJ2-1; absent DNA, TCRdb's TRBD2 call cannot be checked. Germline V gene lookup returns CDR1 SEHNR and CDR2 FQNEAQ (reference sequence). CDR3 length: 12 amino acids. The CDR3: CSSSFRGYEQFF.

The chain uses TRBV13 and TRBJ1-5; the D call from TCRdb, TRBD1, cannot be confirmed without DNA. Germline values: CDR1 PRHDT, CDR2 FYEKMQ (reference sequence). The CDR3 contains 14 residues. The CDR3 reads CASSLGAGDQPQHF. The whole variable domain, remainder taken from reference TRBV13 and TRBJ1-5, is AAGVIQSPRHLIKEKRETATLKCYPIPRHDTVYWYQQGPGQDPQFLISFYEKMQSDKGSIPDRFSAQQFSDYHSELNMSSLELGDSALYFCASSLGAGDQPQHFGDGTRLSIL.

This clonotype is labeled medium-sized based on frequency. The rearrangement joins TRBV20-1 to TRBJ1-5; TCRdb calls TRBD1, which cannot be checked without DNA. The CDR3 contains 14 residues. CDR1 is DFQATT, CDR2 SNEGSKA, per germline (reference sequence). The chain's CDR3 is CSARDRGGNQPQHF.

The J gene is TRBJ2-3, the V gene TRBV7-8; there is no DNA to check the TCRdb D call of TRBD1. There are 17 residues in the CDR3. Germline CDR1 reads SGHVS; CDR2 reads FQNEAQ. CDR3 loop: CASSLDHTGGVTDTQYF. The full variable domain, in which reference TRBV7-8 and TRBJ2-3 provide the parts outside the CDR3, is GAGVSQSPRYKVAKRGQDVALRCDPISGHVSLFWYQQALGQGPEFLTYFQNEAQLDKSGLPSDRFFAERPEGSVSTLKIQRTQQEDSAVYLCASSLDHTGGVTDTQYFGPGTRLTVL.

The CDR3 spells CASSLVVQETQYF. The chain joins TRBV7-6 to TRBJ2-5. CDR3 length: 13 amino acids. The germline gives CDR1 SGHVS, CDR2 FNYEAQ.

The chain joins TRBV30 to TRBJ2-7. CDR1 and CDR2 from the germline V gene are GTSNPN and SVGIG (reference sequence). The CDR3 is made up of 13 amino acids. This chain's CDR3 is CACSHERSYEQYF.

The genes are TRBV7-2 and TRBJ2-7; the D gene TCRdb calls, TRBD1, cannot be checked with no DNA. This CDR3 region has 15 residues. From germline, CDR1 is SGHTA and CDR2 FQGNSA. The CDR3 sequence: CASSLVSRGGGEQYF. The whole variable domain, filled in from reference TRBV7-2 and TRBJ2-7, reads GAGVSQSPSNKVTEKGKDVELRCDPISGHTALYWYRQSLGQGLEFLIYFQGNSAPDKSGLPSDRFSAERTGGSVSTLTIQRTQQEDSAVYLCASSLVSRGGGEQYFGPGTRLTVT.

This chain uses TRBV20-1 with TRBJ2-3. The germline V gene has CDR1 DFQATT and CDR2 SNEGSKA (reference sequence). This CDR3 contains 17 residues. CDR3 protein: CSARDAAHSSFTDTQYF.

The chain links TRBV29-1 to TRBJ2-1. The CDR3 extends over 12 amino acids. Germline values: CDR1 SQVTM, CDR2 ANQGSEA. CDR3 protein: CSVPEHYNEQFF.

The chain couples TRBV29-1 to TRBJ2-2. Per the germline V gene, CDR1 is SQVTM and CDR2 is ANQGSEA. CDR3 length: 13 residues. The CDR3 region is CSVAGGITGELFF.

The chain joins TRBV4-3 to TRBJ2-3; absent DNA, TCRdb's TRBD1 call cannot be checked. The germline gives CDR1 LGHNA, CDR2 YSLEER. The CDR3 covers 14 residues. This chain's CDR3 is CASSQGGGADTQYF.

This chain links TRBV20-1 with TRBJ2-4; TCRdb outputs TRBD1, but without DNA this stays unchecked. The germline V gene has CDR1 DFQATT and CDR2 SNEGSKA (reference sequence). This CDR3 has 16 amino acids. The CDR3 sequence: CSARDRDREAKNIQYF.

The rearrangement joins TRBV5-1 to TRBJ2-7; TCRdb indicates TRBD2, and absent DNA this call remains unverified. Germline CDR1 and CDR2: SGHRS and YFSETQ. The CDR3 length is 14 residues. The CDR3: CASSWSLPAAEQYF.

J is TRBJ1-2 and V is TRBV14. This CDR3 is built from 15 residues. From germline, CDR1 is SGHDN and CDR2 FVKESK. CDR3 amino acids: CASSQPPARVNGYTF.

The gene calls are TRBV29-1 and TRBJ1-2; absent DNA, TCRdb's TRBD1 call cannot be checked. There are 15 residues in the CDR3. Germline CDR1 is SQVTM and CDR2 is ANQGSEA. The chain's CDR3 is CSVVGFGAGGGGYTF.

This chain connects TRBV7-2 to TRBJ2-3; the D call from TCRdb, TRBD2, cannot be confirmed without DNA. This CDR3 spans 16 amino acids. CDR1 and CDR2 from the germline V gene are SGHTA and FQGNSA. The CDR3 reads CASSSRETKSTDTQYF.